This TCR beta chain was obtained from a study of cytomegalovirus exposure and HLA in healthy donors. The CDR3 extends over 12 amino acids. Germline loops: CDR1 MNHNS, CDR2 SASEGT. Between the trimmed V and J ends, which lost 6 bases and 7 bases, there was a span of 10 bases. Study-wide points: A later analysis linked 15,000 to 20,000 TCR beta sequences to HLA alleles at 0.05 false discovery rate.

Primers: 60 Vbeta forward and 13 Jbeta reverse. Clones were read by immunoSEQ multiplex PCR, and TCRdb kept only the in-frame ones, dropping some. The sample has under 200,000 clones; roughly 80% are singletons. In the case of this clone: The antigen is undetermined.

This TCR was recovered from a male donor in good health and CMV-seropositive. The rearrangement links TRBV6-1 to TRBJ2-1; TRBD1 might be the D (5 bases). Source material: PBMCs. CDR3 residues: CASSPAGNEQFF. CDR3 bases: TGTGCCAGCAGCCCCGCAGGGAATGAGCAGTTCTTC.